The 19 T cell receptor beta chains below all came from one sample that was sequenced in a study of shared T cell receptors in the human thymus. Only in-frame clones appear in the TCRdb table, and some are missing; sequencing was by immunoSEQ multiplex PCR. The data contain about 660,000 clones, around 87% of them singletons. The same specimen was also included in a second study, on human thymus T cells.

The specimen sequenced was thymocytes. Source of these receptors: a boy under two years old with a congenital heart defect.

This chain uses TRBV25-1 with TRBJ2-5, with TRBD2 as a possible D gene (6 bases). Germline values: CDR1 MGHDK, CDR2 SYGVNS. The CDR3 loop spans 13 amino acids. V gave up 3 bases and J gave up 4 bases, with 9 bases separating them. CDR3 bases: TGTGCCAGCAGTGACGGGGGTCCAGAGACCCAGTACTTC. Translation: CASSDGGPETQYF.

This chain joins TRBV6-5 and TRBJ2-5; 8 positions agree with TRBD1. There are 13 residues in the CDR3. The germline gives CDR1 MNHEY, CDR2 SVGAGI. The V gene end was trimmed by 11 bases and the J gene end by 4 bases; junction bases not matched to a gene: 9. The CDR3 region has the DNA TGTGCCGTCAGGTCAGGGGGCATAGAGACCCAGTACTTC. This encodes CAVRSGGIETQYF.

The chain joins TRBV10-3 to TRBJ1-5; 9 positions agree with TRBD1. The ends lost 5 bases at V and 6 bases at J; junction bases unmatched: 2. In germline, CDR1 is ENHRY, CDR2 SYGVKD. The CDR3 spans 13 residues. The CDR3 region has the DNA TGTGCCATCAGTCGGGACAGGGCTCAGCCCCAGCATTTT. This gives the protein CAISRDRAQPQHF.

The chain is built from TRBV9 and TRBJ1-2; 8 nucleotides agree with TRBD1. Losses at the gene ends were 0 bases for V and 3 bases for J; bases not matched to a gene: 10. From germline, CDR1 is SGDLS and CDR2 YYNGEE. This CDR3 has 17 residues. The CDR3 region is CASSVGLRQGRDYGYTF. DNA of the CDR3: TGTGCCAGCAGCGTAGGTCTCAGACAGGGGCGGGACTATGGCTACACCTTC.

The chain carries TRBV4-3 and TRBJ1-5, with 9 bases fitting TRBD1. The germline V gene encodes CDR1 LGHNA and CDR2 YSLEER. The CDR3 length is 17 residues. Unmatched junction bases numbered 7, after V lost 2 bases and J lost 2 bases. CDR3 DNA sequence: TGCGCCAGCAGCCAATCGAACAGGGGGCAGGGCAATCAGCCCCAGCATTTT. Protein product: CASSQSNRGQGNQPQHF.

CDR3 nucleotide sequence: TGTGCCAGTAGCCCAGTCCCGATAATGAACACTGAAGCTTTCTTT. Translated, it gives CASSPVPIMNTEAFF. The V gene is TRBV19, the J gene TRBJ1-1; no reliable D call. Trimming left V 6 bases short and J 0 bases short, with 14 bases between. This CDR3 has 15 residues. The germline V gene has CDR1 LNHDA and CDR2 SQIVND (reference sequence). Variable domain in full (rest from reference TRBV19 and TRBJ1-1): DGGITQSPKYLFRKEGQNVTLSCEQNLNHDAMYWYRQDPGQGLRLIYYSQIVNDFQKGDIAEGYSVSREKKESFPLTVTSAQKNPTAFYLCASSPVPIMNTEAFFGQGTRLTVV.

As regards this clone: Other DNA sequences within the sample encode an identical CDR3. The genes are TRBV7-2 and TRBJ2-7, with TRBD1 matching 7 bases. Germline trimming cut 5 bases from V and 1 base from J; bases unmatched to any gene: 5. From germline, CDR1 is SGHTA and CDR2 FQGNSA. The CDR3 totals 14 residues. The CDR3 DNA sequence: TGTGCCAGCAGCCCCCGACAGGGTTCCTACGAGCAGTACTTC. It translates to CASSPRQGSYEQYF.

The genes are TRBV15 and TRBJ2-1, with 8 bases fitting TRBD2. The ends lost 7 bases at V and 1 base at J; junction bases unmatched: 9. The CDR3 contains 16 residues. Germline loops: CDR1 LNHNV, CDR2 YYDKDF (reference sequence). CDR3 in amino acids: CATNKSGGQSYNEQFF. The CDR3 coding sequence is TGTGCCACCAATAAAAGCGGGGGCCAATCCTACAATGAGCAGTTCTTC.

V and J are TRBV28 and TRBJ1-3; TRBD1 might be the D (5 bases). Looked up from germline, CDR1 is MDHEN and CDR2 is SYDVKM. The CDR3 sequence is 15 residues long. Between the trimmed V and J ends, which lost 3 bases and 2 bases, there was a span of 11 bases. DNA of the CDR3: TGTGCCAGCAGTTTGACCAGGGTCGCTGGAAACACCATATATTTT. The encoded protein is CASSLTRVAGNTIYF.

The chain combines TRBV25-1 with TRBJ2-7; D perhaps matches TRBD1 (5 bases). Trimming stripped 3 bases from V and 0 bases from J, with 12 bases between. Germline loops: CDR1 MGHDK, CDR2 SYGVNS. This CDR3 has 15 residues. The DNA for the CDR3 is TGTGCCAGCAGTGAGGGGCGGCACAGCTCCTACGAGCAGTACTTC. It is translated as CASSEGRHSSYEQYF.

The genes are TRBV4-1 and TRBJ1-5; D gene ambiguous. There are 15 residues in the CDR3. From germline, CDR1 is MGHRA and CDR2 YSYEKL. V was pared by 0 bases and J by 3 bases, with 9 bases between. CDR3 loop: CASSQDWLNNQPQHF. Written as DNA, the CDR3 is TGCGCCAGCAGCCAAGATTGGCTCAACAATCAGCCCCAGCATTTT.

The V call is TRBV5-8, the J call TRBJ1-2, with 8 nucleotides matching TRBD1. In germline, CDR1 is SGHTS, CDR2 YDEGEE. Unmatched junction bases numbered 5, after V lost 4 bases and J lost 6 bases. The CDR3 is made up of 13 amino acids. The CDR3 bases are TGTGCCAGCAGCGAGGACAGGGTCCATGGCTACACCTTC. Translated, it gives CASSEDRVHGYTF.

This sequence joins TRBV28 and TRBJ2-1, with a weak D call TRBD2 (9 bases). This CDR3 is built from 17 residues. CDR1 MDHEN and CDR2 SYDVKM come from the germline V gene. Trimming pared 0 bases from V and 6 bases from J, leaving 18 bases between. The CDR3 here is CASSLCRGREGFNEQFF. CDR3 nucleotide sequence: TGTGCCAGCAGTTTATGCAGGGGGCGGGAGGGGTTCAATGAGCAGTTCTTC.

V is TRBV5-8 and J is TRBJ1-6, with D unresolved. The CDR3 is made up of 16 amino acids. V was pared by 6 bases and J by 6 bases, with 19 bases between. In germline, CDR1 is SGHTS, CDR2 YDEGEE. In DNA, the CDR3 is TGTGCCAGCATCAACCACGGCCAGGTCCCTAATTCACCCCTCCACTTT. It codes for CASINHGQVPNSPLHF.

The CDR3 coding sequence is TGTGCCAGCTCACCGACCGGACTAGCGGGGTGCTACGAGCAGTACTTC. Protein product: CASSPTGLAGCYEQYF. The rearrangement joins TRBV18 to TRBJ2-7; 12 bases align to TRBD2. CDR1 and CDR2 from the germline V gene are KGHSH and LQKENI. After removal of 3 bases from V and 3 bases from J, the junction contained 6 bases not matched to a gene. The CDR3 is 16 residues long. The full variable domain, with the rest looked up from reference TRBV18 and TRBJ2-7, is NAGVMQNPRHLVRRRGQEARLRCSPMKGHSHVYWYRQLPEEGLKFMVYLQKENIIDESGMPKERFSAEFPKEGPSILRIQQVVRGDSAAYFCASSPTGLAGCYEQYFGPGTRLTVT.

This clone was recorded a few times. The rearrangement joins TRBV28 to TRBJ1-5; possible D gene TRBD1, 5 bases. The CDR3 sequence is 13 residues long. Germline V gene lookup returns CDR1 MDHEN and CDR2 SYDVKM. V was pared by 6 bases and J by 8 bases, with 14 bases between. For the CDR3, the DNA is TGTGCCAGCAGACCGATCCTAGGGGAGCCCCAGCATTTT. It codes for CASRPILGEPQHF.

The gene calls are TRBV27 and TRBJ1-2; perhaps TRBD1 as D (5 bases). Between the trimmed V and J ends, which lost 4 bases and 13 bases, there was a span of 19 bases. Germline loops: CDR1 MNHEY, CDR2 SMNVEV (reference sequence). There are 13 residues in the CDR3. CDR3 bases: TGTGCCAGCAGTTCCTCCGAGACAGTCCCCTCCACCTTC. Translation gives CASSSSETVPSTF.

This rearrangement joins TRBV18 to TRBJ1-3; a possible D gene is TRBD1 (5 bases). V lost 6 bases and J 0 bases, leaving 12 bases between the germline ends. This CDR3 has 15 residues. Germline values: CDR1 KGHSH, CDR2 LQKENI. CDR3 loop: CASSVVGHSGNTIYF. The CDR3 DNA reads as TGTGCCAGCTCCGTGGTGGGGCACTCTGGAAACACCATATATTTT.

The chain employs TRBV5-8 and TRBJ2-7, with 8 bases lining up with TRBD2. The CDR3 covers 15 residues. The germline CDR1 and CDR2 sequences are SGHTS and YDEGEE. Unmatched junction bases numbered 9, after V lost 4 bases and J lost 3 bases. CDR3 protein: CASSPREGKLYEQYF. The CDR3 region has the DNA TGTGCCAGCAGCCCCCGGGAGGGGAAGCTCTACGAGCAGTACTTC.